This passage covers 7 T cell receptor beta chains from one sample sequenced in a study of blood T cell repertoires in COVID-19. Method: immunoSEQ multiplex PCR; TCRdb's copy keeps in-frame clones and lacks some. The repertoire holds roughly 100,000 clones, with roughly 82% as singletons. The sample was peripheral blood. All receptors derive from a man aged 55 to 70 with acute or convalescent COVID-19.

This chain uses TRBV6-1 with TRBJ1-5; D possibly corresponds to TRBD1 (5 bases). The CDR3 consists of 19 residues. Germline V gives CDR1 MNHNS, CDR2 SASEGT. V lost 4 bases to trimming and J lost 0 bases, with 22 bases between them. In DNA, the CDR3 is TGTGCCAGCAGTGGCCTGGACAACCCTAACATGTATAGCAATCAGCCCCAGCATTTT. It is translated as CASSGLDNPNMYSNQPQHF.

The chain links TRBV12-1 to TRBJ1-5. TRBV12-1 has pseudogene status. This CDR3 comprises 14 residues. Here the CDR3 DNA reads TGTGCCAGCAGCTTTGGACTATCGCGGCAGCCCCAGCATTTT. It yields the protein CASSFGLSRQPQHF.

Worth noting for this clone: Within the sample, other DNA sequences also encode this same CDR3. The CDR3 sequence is CASSLAGGSSYNEQFF. The CDR3 nucleotides are TGCGCCAGCAGCTTAGCGGGAGGGAGCTCCTACAATGAGCAGTTCTTC. The chain uses TRBV5-1 and TRBJ2-1; 10 nucleotides align to TRBD2. The J segment lost 0 bases and the V segment lost 2 bases, leaving 2 bases of the junction unmatched. This CDR3 has 16 residues. Germline V lookup: CDR1 SGHRS, CDR2 YFSETQ.

The chain uses TRBV2 and TRBJ2-7, with D tentatively TRBD2 (5 bases). Looked up from germline, CDR1 is SNHLY and CDR2 is FYNNEI. V lost 4 bases, J lost 3 bases, and 19 bases lay in between. The CDR3 runs 16 residues. CDR3 coding DNA: TGTGCCAGCAGTGCATCCCGGTTTAGCGAACTCTACGAGCAGTACGTC. It specifies CASSASRFSELYEQYV.

This sequence joins TRBV10-2 and TRBJ2-3; D possibly corresponds to TRBD2 (6 bases). Trimming cost V 9 bases and J 4 bases, with 20 bases left between them. This CDR3 has 15 amino acids. The germline V gene has CDR1 WSHSY and CDR2 SAAADI. In nucleotides, the CDR3 is TGCGCCAGTAAAGGCACTAGCATCAGGTCAGATACGCAGTATTTT. Protein: CASKGTSIRSDTQYF.

The chain joins TRBV10-3 to TRBJ2-1, with 13 bases matching TRBD2. The CDR3 extends over 13 amino acids. Looked up from germline, CDR1 is ENHRY and CDR2 is SYGVKD. Trimming took 8 bases from V and 8 from J; bases not matched to a gene: 3. The CDR3 here is CAIGLAGVYEQFF. The DNA of the CDR3 is TGTGCCATCGGACTAGCGGGAGTCTATGAGCAGTTCTTC.

The rearrangement uses TRBV7-6 and TRBJ1-1; D may be TRBD1 (5 bases). In germline, CDR1 is SGHVS, CDR2 FNYEAQ. This CDR3 comprises 18 residues. V dropped 2 bases and J dropped 3 bases, with 22 bases sitting between them. DNA for the CDR3: TGTGCCAGCAGCTTAATAAGAGTAGGGGTCGGTTCGTACACTGAAGCTTTCTTT. Its protein product is CASSLIRVGVGSYTEAFF.